A single sample gave rise to the 16 T cell receptor beta chains below, sequenced in a study of regulatory T cells in long-lasting Graves disease. Libraries of TCR beta came from iRepertoire HTBI primers plus Arm-PCR of CDR3 regions. TCRdb re-called the multiplex PCR reads through MiXCR, storing one row per CDR3 protein. The sample lists hundreds of thousands of distinct CDR3 sequences, roughly 14% occurring once. Indicated time point: newly diagnosed GD, antithyroid drugs for less than 3 months. The TCR library used RNA extracted from PBMCs. This same sample was also taken into another study, of T cells in Graves' hyperthyroidism and ophthalmopathy.

The sample here was peripheral blood mononuclear cells (PBMCs), taken at new diagnosis, from a patient treated with antithyroid drugs. These receptors were collected from a man in his thirties or forties with Graves disease.

This clonotype was seen a single time. The genes are TRBV11-2 and TRBJ2-3; 14 bases are a match to TRBD2. The germline V gene has CDR1 SGHAT and CDR2 FQNNGV. This CDR3 contains 18 residues. After removal of 6 bases from V and 0 bases from J, the junction contained 8 bases not matched to a gene. The CDR3 is CASSGGLAGVPSTDTQYF. The DNA of the CDR3 is TGTGCCAGCAGTGGGGGACTAGCGGGAGTCCCAAGCACAGATACGCAGTATTTT.

This clonotype appeared many times. The chain uses TRBV20-1 and TRBJ2-7, with 8 bases matching TRBD2. The ends lost 2 bases at V and 7 bases at J; junction bases unmatched: 10. The CDR3 has 14 amino acids. From germline, CDR1 is DFQATT and CDR2 SNEGSKA (reference sequence). The CDR3 nucleotides are TGCAGTGCTAGAACTAGCGGAGGAATGAGGGAGCAGTACTTC. This gives the protein CSARTSGGMREQYF.

Of note for this clonotype: A much more abundant neighbour one base away suggests this may be a read error. The chain couples TRBV11-3 to TRBJ2-7; 10 bases agree with TRBD2. The CDR3 spans 14 residues. The V segment lost 8 bases and the J segment 7 bases; nucleotides outside the gene matches: 11. Germline CDR1 reads SGHNT; CDR2 reads YENEEA. CDR3 loop: CASAGSSGSYEQYF. Written as DNA, the CDR3 is TGTGCCAGCGCCGGATCTAGCGGGAGTTATGAGCAGTACTTC.

A remark on this clonotype: Since a much larger clone is just one base distant, this may be a read error. The chain uses TRBV2 and TRBJ1-1, with TRBD1 identical over 7 bases. Unmatched junction bases numbered 7, after V lost 5 bases and J lost 4 bases. CDR1 SNHLY and CDR2 FYNNEI come from the germline V gene. The CDR3 length is 14 residues. The CDR3 DNA is TGTGCCAGCAGTTTTTTGACAGGGAGCACTGAAGCTTTCTTT. It codes for CASSFLTGSTEAFF.

This clonotype was picked up many times. The J gene is TRBJ2-5, the V gene TRBV14, with 11 bases aligning to TRBD2. The CDR3 runs 17 residues. After removal of 1 base from V and 5 bases from J, the junction contained 9 bases not matched to a gene. CDR1 SGHDN and CDR2 FVKESK come from the germline V gene. The CDR3 region is CASSQGTTSGIRETQYF. Written as DNA, the CDR3 is TGTGCCAGCAGCCAAGGGACGACTAGCGGGATAAGGGAGACCCAGTACTTC.

This clonotype has only a few counts. V is TRBV6-1 and J is TRBJ2-3; D gene ambiguous. This CDR3 spans 12 amino acids. Germline assignment: CDR1 MNHNS and CDR2 SASEGT. V was shortened by 6 bases and J by 8 bases, with 12 bases between the two germline ends. CDR3 residues: CASSTLDGTQYF. Written as DNA, the CDR3 is TGTGCCAGCAGCACCCTTGACGGTACGCAGTATTTT.

This clonotype was picked up many times. The gene calls are TRBV7-9 and TRBJ1-2; D uncertain. V lost 5 bases to trimming and J lost 3 bases, with 10 bases between them. The CDR3 runs to 13 residues. The V gene's germline CDR1 is SEHNR and CDR2 FQNEAQ (reference sequence). CDR3 DNA sequence: TGTGCCAGCAGCCCCCCCAACGACTATGGCTACACCTTC. The encoded protein is CASSPPNDYGYTF.

There are a few counts of this clonotype. This chain links TRBV20-1 with TRBJ1-5; no firm D call. V lost 6 bases, J lost 0 bases, and 9 bases lay in between. The CDR3 loop spans 13 amino acids. Germline V CDR1 and CDR2: DFQATT, SNEGSKA (reference sequence). The CDR3 region is CSALEYSNQPQHF. CDR3 bases: TGCAGTGCCCTGGAGTATAGCAATCAGCCCCAGCATTTT.

In its sample, this clonotype was seen many times. The CDR3 nucleotides read TGTGCCAGCAGCCTTAATAGCCAGCCCCAGCATTTT. It codes for CASSLNSQPQHF. The chain recombines TRBV12-3 or TRBV12-4 with TRBJ1-5; D is unresolved. The V gene lost 6 bases and the J gene lost 7 bases, with 10 bases spanning the gap. CDR3 length equals 12 residues.

To note about this clonotype: Given a much more abundant clone one base away, this may be a read error. This likely comes from a read error, as the CDR3 has no conserved phenylalanine or tryptophan at its end. CDR3 bases: TGTGCCAGCAGCTTGGGGACAGAAGATTACGAGCAGTACCTC. Translated: CASSLGTEDYEQYL. The V call is TRBV5-5, the J call TRBJ2-7, with a weak D call TRBD1 (6 bases). The V end lost 0 bases, the J end lost 4 bases, and 11 bases lay between the germline ends. In germline, CDR1 is SGHKS, CDR2 YYEKEE (reference sequence). The CDR3 extends over 14 amino acids.

This clonotype has a single count. The chain couples TRBV4-2 to TRBJ2-5; 11 bases are a match to TRBD2. J was trimmed by 10 bases and V by 4 bases; bases with no gene match: 5. CDR3 length equals 13 residues. Germline lookup yields CDR1 LGHNA and CDR2 YNFKEQ. Written as DNA, the CDR3 is TGTGCCAGCAGCCTTGGGACTAGCGGCAGCCAGTACTTC. Its protein product is CASSLGTSGSQYF.

In its sample, this clonotype was seen many times. The chain has TRBV7-2 and TRBJ1-4; perhaps TRBD1 as D (6 bases). The CDR3 runs 14 residues. Trimming removed 5 bases at V and 8 bases at J, with 15 bases between. CDR1 SGHTA and CDR2 FQGNSA come from the germline V gene. In nucleotides, the CDR3 is TGTGCCAGCAGCCCTACCTGGGGGCGGGAAAAACTGTTTTTT. It specifies CASSPTWGREKLFF.

This clonotype was found a few times. The chain uses TRBV24-1 and TRBJ2-3; 8 nucleotides match TRBD1. This CDR3 has 15 residues. Germline trimming cut 1 base from V and 1 base from J; bases unmatched to any gene: 0. CDR1 and CDR2 from the germline V gene are KGHDR and SFDVKD. CDR3 coding DNA: TGTGCCACCAGTGATTTCAGGGGGCGCACAGATACGCAGTATTTT. Protein sequence: CATSDFRGRTDTQYF.

This clonotype turned up a few times. Here the CDR3 DNA reads TGTGCCAGCAGTTACTCCCGAAGGGGCACTGAAGCTTTCTTT. The encoded protein is CASSYSRRGTEAFF. The chain has TRBV6-9 and TRBJ1-1, with a weak D call TRBD1 (5 bases). V was trimmed by 3 bases and J by 4 bases, leaving 12 bases between them. CDR1 and CDR2 (germline): MNHGY, SVAAGI. This CDR3 spans 14 amino acids.

This clonotype was observed many times. The chain links TRBV7-9 to TRBJ1-6; perhaps TRBD1 as D (5 bases). Germline assignment: CDR1 SEHNR and CDR2 FQNEAQ (reference sequence). The CDR3 extends over 14 amino acids. V was clipped by 2 bases and J by 9 bases, with 11 bases between them. CDR3 in amino acids: CASSLLGAVSPLHF. The CDR3 nucleotides are TGTGCCAGCAGCTTACTAGGGGCGGTTTCACCCCTCCACTTT.

This clonotype was picked up many times. This chain links TRBV6-4 with TRBJ1-2; TRBD1 aligns across 8 bases. The trim removed 8 bases at V and 5 bases at J, leaving 10 bases unmatched. Germline CDR1 and CDR2: MRHNA and SNTAGT. The CDR3 loop spans 14 amino acids. The CDR3 DNA sequence: TGTGCCAGCCCGTACAGGGGGAGAAGGTATGGCTACACCTTC. This encodes CASPYRGRRYGYTF.